This T cell receptor beta chain was recovered during a study of blood T cell repertoires in COVID-19. The repertoire was sequenced with immunoSEQ multiplex PCR; TCRdb's copy has only in-frame clones and lacks some. The table shows roughly 30,000 clones, with 75% to 85% occurring only once. This clone was observed once. This clonotype was obtained from a human donor in a cohort sampled during active COVID-19. Sequenced sample: peripheral blood.

Here the CDR3 reads CASSLGRGYEQYF. The DNA for the CDR3 is TGTGCCAGCAGCTTGGGCAGGGGTTACGAGCAGTACTTC. This rearrangement joins TRBV7-2 to TRBJ2-7, with D possibly matching TRBD1 (6 bases). The V end was cut by 3 bases, the J end by 4 bases, with 10 bases between. The germline V gene encodes CDR1 SGHTA and CDR2 FQGNSA. This CDR3 region has 13 residues. The entire variable domain, with the rest obtained from reference TRBV7-2 and TRBJ2-7, is as follows: GAGVSQSPSNKVTEKGKDVELRCDPISGHTALYWYRQSLGQGLEFLIYFQGNSAPDKSGLPSDRFSAERTGGSVSTLTIQRTQQEDSAVYLCASSLGRGYEQYFGPGTRLTVT.